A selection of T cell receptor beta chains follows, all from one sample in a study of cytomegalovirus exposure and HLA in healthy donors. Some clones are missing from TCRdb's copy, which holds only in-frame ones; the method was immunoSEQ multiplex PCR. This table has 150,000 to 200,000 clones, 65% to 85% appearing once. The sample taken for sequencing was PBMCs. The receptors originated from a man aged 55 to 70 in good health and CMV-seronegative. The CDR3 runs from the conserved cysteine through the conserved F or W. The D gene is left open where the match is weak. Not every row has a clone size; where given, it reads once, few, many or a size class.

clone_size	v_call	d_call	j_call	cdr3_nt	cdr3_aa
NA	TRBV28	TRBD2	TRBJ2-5	TGTGCCAGCACGGGGGGGGAGGTATTTCAAGAGACCCAGTACTTC	CASTGGEVFQETQYF
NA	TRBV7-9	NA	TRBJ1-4	TGTGCCAGCAGCTTTAGCAGGGATAATGAAAAACTGTTTTTT	CASSFSRDNEKLFF
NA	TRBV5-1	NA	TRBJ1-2	TGCGCCAGCAGCTTGGGTAGCCGGGAAAACTATGGCTACACCTTC	CASSLGSRENYGYTF
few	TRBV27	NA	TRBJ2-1	TGTGCCAGCAGTTTGGTTCACAGCAAAAGCTCCTACAATGAGCAGTTCTTC	CASSLVHSKSSYNEQFF
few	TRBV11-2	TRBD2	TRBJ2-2	TGTGCCAGCAGCCACCGTACTGGCGGGAGTTGGTTCGGCGGGGAGCTGTTTTTT	CASSHRTGGSWFGGELFF
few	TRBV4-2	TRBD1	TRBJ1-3	TGTGCCAGCAGCCAAGGTTGGATGGAGGGGGCGGCTGGAAACACCATATATTTT	CASSQGWMEGAAGNTIYF
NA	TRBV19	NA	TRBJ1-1	TGTGCCAGTACCTATACACCCGGTGGCGAGGGCACTGAAGCTTTCTTT	CASTYTPGGEGTEAFF
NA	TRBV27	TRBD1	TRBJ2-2	TGTGCCAGCAGCCTGGGACAGGCAACCGGGGAGCTGTTTTTT	CASSLGQATGELFF
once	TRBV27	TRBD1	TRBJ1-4	TGTGCCAGCAGTCCGAGACAGGGGACTAATGAAAAACTGTTTTTT	CASSPRQGTNEKLFF
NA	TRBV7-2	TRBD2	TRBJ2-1	TGTGCCAGCAGCTTAGAAGGGACTATCTCCTACAATGAGCAGTTCTTC	CASSLEGTISYNEQFF
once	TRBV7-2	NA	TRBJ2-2	TGTGCCAGCAGCTTATTCCCGTCGGGTAGCGGCTACACCGGGGAGCTGTTTTTT	CASSLFPSGSGYTGELFF
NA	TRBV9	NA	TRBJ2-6	TGTGCCAGCAGCGTAGGAGTAAGGACAGATGGCATCCGATCAGGGGCCAACGTCCTGACTTTC	CASSVGVRTDGIRSGANVLTF
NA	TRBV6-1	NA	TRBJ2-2	TGTGCCAGCAGCCTAGAAGGAACCGGGGAGCTGTTTTTT	CASSLEGTGELFF
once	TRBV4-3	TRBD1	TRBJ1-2	TGCGCCAGCAGCCACGACGGACAGGGCTATGGCTACACCTTC	CASSHDGQGYGYTF
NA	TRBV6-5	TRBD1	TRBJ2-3	TGTGCCAGCAGTTACCAGGGACAGGGACTAGATACGCAGTATTTT	CASSYQGQGLDTQYF
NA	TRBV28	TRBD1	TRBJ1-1	TGTGCCAGCACTTCGACAGGGGTGAACACTGAAGCTTTCTTT	CASTSTGVNTEAFF
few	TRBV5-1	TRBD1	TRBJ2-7	TGCGCCAGCAGCTCCGGGACAGGGGGGGACTACGAGCAGTACTTC	CASSSGTGGDYEQYF
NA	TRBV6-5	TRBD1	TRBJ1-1	TGTGCCAGCAGGGACAGGGGGCGGCGGACTGAAGCTTTCTTT	CASRDRGRRTEAFF
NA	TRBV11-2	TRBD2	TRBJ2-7	TGTGCCAGCAGCTTAGAAATTACCTTAGCGACTAGCGGGCAGTACTTC	CASSLEITLATSGQYF
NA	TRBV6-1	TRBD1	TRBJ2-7	TGTGCCAGCAGTCTAAGACAGGGACAACGGTACGAGCAGTACTTC	CASSLRQGQRYEQYF
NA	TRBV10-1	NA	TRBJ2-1	TGCGCCAGCAGTGAGTTACAGGCCCCCTACAATGAGCAGTTCTTC	CASSELQAPYNEQFF
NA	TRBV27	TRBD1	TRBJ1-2	TGTGCCAGCAGCCCCTCGACAGGGGGCAGAGGCTACACCTTC	CASSPSTGGRGYTF
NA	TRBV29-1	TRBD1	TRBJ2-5	TGCAGCGTCGCGGACAGGAAAGAGACCCAGTACTTC	CSVADRKETQYF
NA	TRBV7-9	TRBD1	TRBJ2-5	TGTGCCACCCAGGACAGGGGGCGGATTTGGTACTTC	CATQDRGRIWYF
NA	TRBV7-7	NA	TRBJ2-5	TGTGCCAGCAGCTTAGGTTCGGGTTACCAAGAGACCCAGTACTTC	CASSLGSGYQETQYF
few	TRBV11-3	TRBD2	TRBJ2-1	TGTGCCAGCAGCCCCACTAGCGGGGGGGCCAATGAGCAGTTCTTC	CASSPTSGGANEQFF
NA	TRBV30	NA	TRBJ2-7	TGTGCCTGGAGTGTATCGGAAGATAGCTCCTACGAGCAGTACTTC	CAWSVSEDSSYEQYF
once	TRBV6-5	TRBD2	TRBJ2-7	TGTGCCAGCGGAAAGAAGCGGGAGTCCTACGAGCAGTACTTC	CASGKKRESYEQYF
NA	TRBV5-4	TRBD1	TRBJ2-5	TGTGCCAGCAGCAGGACAGGGGGCAGGGAGACCCAGTACTTC	CASSRTGGRETQYF
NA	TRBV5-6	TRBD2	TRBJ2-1	TGTGCCAGCAGCTCTAGCGGGGGACACTACAATGAGCAGTTCTTC	CASSSSGGHYNEQFF
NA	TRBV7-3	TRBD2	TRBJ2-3	TGTGCCAGCAGCGTAGGGACTAGCAAGGCAGATACGCAGTATTTT	CASSVGTSKADTQYF
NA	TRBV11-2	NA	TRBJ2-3	TGTGCCAGCAGCCACGTTCGGACTTCGGATACGCAGTATTTT	CASSHVRTSDTQYF
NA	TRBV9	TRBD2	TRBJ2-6	TGTGCCAGCAGCCCAAACGGGGGGAGTGGGGCCAACGTCCTGACTTTC	CASSPNGGSGANVLTF
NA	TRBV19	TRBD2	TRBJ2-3	TGTGCCAGTAGTACCCGACTAGCGGGAGAAGCAGATACGCAGTATTTT	CASSTRLAGEADTQYF
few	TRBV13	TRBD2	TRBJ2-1	TGTGCCAGCAGTTCGGGACTAGCGGACGAAAGCTCCTACAATGAGCAGTTCTTC	CASSSGLADESSYNEQFF
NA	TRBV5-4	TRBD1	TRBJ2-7	TGTGCCAGCAGCTTGGGGACAGGGTTGTCCTACGAGCAGTACTTC	CASSLGTGLSYEQYF
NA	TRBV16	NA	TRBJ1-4	TGTGCCAGCAGCCAATCAGTGTCCAGGGAGGGTGAAAAACTGTTTTTT	CASSQSVSREGEKLFF
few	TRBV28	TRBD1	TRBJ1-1	TGTGCCAGCAGTTTTCCAGGGGGCGCGCTTAGGGAAGCTTTCTTT	CASSFPGGALREAFF
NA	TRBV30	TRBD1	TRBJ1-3	TGTGCCTGGAGTCGGGACAGGGAATCCGTGGTAACTGGAAACACCATATATTTT	CAWSRDRESVVTGNTIYF
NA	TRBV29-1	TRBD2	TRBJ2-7	TGCAGCGTTGACCGCGGGAGCGGGTACGAGCAGTACTTC	CSVDRGSGYEQYF
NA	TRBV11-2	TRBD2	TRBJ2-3	TGTGCCAGCAGCTTGGGCCCGCCGGGGGGGAATATGGATACGCAGTATTTT	CASSLGPPGGNMDTQYF
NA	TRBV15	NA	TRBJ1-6	TGTGCCACCAGCAGCTTAGGACAGTATAATTCACCCCTCCACTTT	CATSSLGQYNSPLHF
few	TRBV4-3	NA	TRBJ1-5	TGCGCCAGCAGCCAAGCAGGTAATCAGCCCCAGCATTTT	CASSQAGNQPQHF
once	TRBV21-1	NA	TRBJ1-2	TGTGCCAGCAGCAATTCCCAACAGGGATCTCATTATGGCTACACCTTC	CASSNSQQGSHYGYTF
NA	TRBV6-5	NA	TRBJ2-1	TGTGCCAGCAGTTCCGGTTACAATGAGCAGTTCTTC	CASSSGYNEQFF
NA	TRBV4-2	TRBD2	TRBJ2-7	TGTGCCAGCAGCCAGGGGGGGGGATCCTACGAGCAGTACTTC	CASSQGGGSYEQYF
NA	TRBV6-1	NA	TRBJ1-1	TGTGCCAGCAGACTCACGGGGGACACTGAAGCTTTCTTT	CASRLTGDTEAFF
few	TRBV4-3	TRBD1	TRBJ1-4	TGCGCCAGCAGCCGAGTACAGGGGCTCGGTGAAAAACTGTTTTTT	CASSRVQGLGEKLFF
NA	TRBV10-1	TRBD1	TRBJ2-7	TGCGCCAGCAGTGAGTCGGGTTGGGGACAGGGGGCCCACGAGCAGTACTTC	CASSESGWGQGAHEQYF
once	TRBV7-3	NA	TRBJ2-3	TGTGCCAGCAGCTTAACGGGTTGGAGGCAGTATTTT	CASSLTGWRQYF
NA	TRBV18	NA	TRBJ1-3	TGTGCCAGCTCACCGCCGGGGAATGGAAACACCATATATTTT	CASSPPGNGNTIYF
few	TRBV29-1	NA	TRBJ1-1	TGCAGCGGCATGGAGTTCATGAACACTGAAGCTTTCTTT	CSGMEFMNTEAFF
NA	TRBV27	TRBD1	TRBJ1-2	TGTGCCAGCAGAAAATGGCCGGGACAGGGGGCTCCCGGGGGCTATGGCTACACCTTC	CASRKWPGQGAPGGYGYTF
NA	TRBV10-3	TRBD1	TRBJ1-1	TGTGCCATAGGAGGGACAGGGGCGGGAAACACTGAAGCTTTCTTT	CAIGGTGAGNTEAFF